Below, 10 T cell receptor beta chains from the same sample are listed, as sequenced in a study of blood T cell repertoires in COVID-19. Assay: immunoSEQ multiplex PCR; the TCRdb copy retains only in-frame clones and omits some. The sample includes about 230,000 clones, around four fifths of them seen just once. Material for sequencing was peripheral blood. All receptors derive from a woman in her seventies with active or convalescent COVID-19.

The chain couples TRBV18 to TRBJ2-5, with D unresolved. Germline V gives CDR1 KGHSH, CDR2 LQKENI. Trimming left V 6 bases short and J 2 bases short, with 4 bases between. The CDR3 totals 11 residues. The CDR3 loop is CASSQQETQYF. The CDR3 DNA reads TGTGCCAGCTCCCAACAAGAGACCCAGTACTTC.

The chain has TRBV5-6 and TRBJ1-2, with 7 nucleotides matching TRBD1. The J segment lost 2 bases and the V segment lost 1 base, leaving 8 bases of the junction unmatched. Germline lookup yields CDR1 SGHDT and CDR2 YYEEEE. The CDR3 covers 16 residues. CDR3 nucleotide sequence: TGTGCCAGCAGCTTGTCCGGGACAGAGGTAAACTATGGCTACACCTTC. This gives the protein CASSLSGTEVNYGYTF.

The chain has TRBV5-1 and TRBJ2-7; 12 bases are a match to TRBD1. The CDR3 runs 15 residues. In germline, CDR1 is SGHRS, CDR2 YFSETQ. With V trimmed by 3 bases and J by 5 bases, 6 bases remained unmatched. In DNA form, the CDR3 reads TGCGCCAGCAGCTCGGGGACAGGGGGCAGGAACGAGCAGTACTTC. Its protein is CASSSGTGGRNEQYF. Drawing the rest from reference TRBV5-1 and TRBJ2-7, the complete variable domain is KAGVTQTPRYLIKTRGQQVTLSCSPISGHRSVSWYQQTPGQGLQFLFEYFSETQRNKGNFPGRFSGRQFSNSRSEMNVSTLELGDSALYLCASSSGTGGRNEQYFGPGTRLTVT.

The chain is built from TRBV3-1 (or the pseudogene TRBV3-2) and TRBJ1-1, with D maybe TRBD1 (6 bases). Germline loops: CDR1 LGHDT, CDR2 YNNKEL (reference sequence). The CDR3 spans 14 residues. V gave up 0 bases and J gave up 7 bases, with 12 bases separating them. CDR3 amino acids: CASSQEGGTSEAFF. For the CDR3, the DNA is TGTGCCAGCAGCCAAGAAGGGGGTACGAGTGAAGCTTTCTTT.

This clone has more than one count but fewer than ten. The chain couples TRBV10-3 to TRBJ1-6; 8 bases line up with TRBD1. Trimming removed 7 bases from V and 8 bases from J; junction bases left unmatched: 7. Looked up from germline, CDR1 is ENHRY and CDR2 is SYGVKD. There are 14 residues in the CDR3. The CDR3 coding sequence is TGTGCCATCAATCCCGACAGGGGTGATTCACCCCTCCACTTT. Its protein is CAINPDRGDSPLHF.

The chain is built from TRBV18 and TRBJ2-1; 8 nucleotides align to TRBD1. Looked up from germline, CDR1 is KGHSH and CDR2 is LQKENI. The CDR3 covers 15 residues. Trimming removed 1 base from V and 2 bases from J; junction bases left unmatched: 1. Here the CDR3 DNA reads TGTGCCAGCTCACCACGGACAGGGCCCTACAATGAGCAGTTCTTC. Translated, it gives CASSPRTGPYNEQFF.

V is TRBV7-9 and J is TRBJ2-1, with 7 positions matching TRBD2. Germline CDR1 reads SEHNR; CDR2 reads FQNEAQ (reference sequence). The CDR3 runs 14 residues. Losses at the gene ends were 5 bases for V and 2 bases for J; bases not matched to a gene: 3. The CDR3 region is CASSAAGPYNEQFF. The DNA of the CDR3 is TGTGCCAGCAGCGCAGCGGGACCCTACAATGAGCAGTTCTTC.

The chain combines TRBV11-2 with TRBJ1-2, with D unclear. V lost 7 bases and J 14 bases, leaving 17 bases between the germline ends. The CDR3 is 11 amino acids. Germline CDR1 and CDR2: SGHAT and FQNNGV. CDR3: CASTTGGSCTF. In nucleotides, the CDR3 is TGTGCCAGCACCACGGGAGGGAGTTGTACCTTC.

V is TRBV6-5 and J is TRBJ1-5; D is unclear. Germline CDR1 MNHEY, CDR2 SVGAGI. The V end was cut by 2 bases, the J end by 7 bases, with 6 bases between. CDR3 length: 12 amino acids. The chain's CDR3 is CASSYLGQPQHF. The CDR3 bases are TGTGCCAGCAGTTACCTTGGCCAGCCCCAGCATTTT.

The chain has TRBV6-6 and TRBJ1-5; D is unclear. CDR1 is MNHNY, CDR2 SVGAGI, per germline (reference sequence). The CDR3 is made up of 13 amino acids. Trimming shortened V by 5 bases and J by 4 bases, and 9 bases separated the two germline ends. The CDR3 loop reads CASSTTDNQPQHF. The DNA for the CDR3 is TGTGCCAGCAGTACAACAGATAATCAGCCCCAGCATTTT.